This T cell receptor beta chain stems from a study of shared clonotypes between healthy human individuals. Background on the study: Two female and a few male donors aged 18 to 49 were enrolled.

In this sample, this clone turned up once. Its antigen remains unknown. The assay was immunoSEQ multiplex PCR, and TCRdb's table has in-frame clones only and misses some. The sample carries roughly 1,500,000 clones, 98% recorded once. General study findings and limits: Estimated richness was generally greater in naive than memory subsets. Rarefaction analysis demonstrated incomplete sorted-subset sequencing notwithstanding large depth. A handful of donors held about 5.1% of naive CD4 clonotypes in common.

CDR1 and CDR2 from the germline V gene are DFQATT and SNEGSKA (reference sequence). Trimming took 6 bases from V and 1 from J, leaving 7 bases between them. This CDR3 is 11 amino acids long. The chain couples TRBV20-1 to TRBJ2-7; D not resolved. The clonotype was recovered from a man younger than 45 in good health. Material for sequencing was naive CD4+ T cells sorted from blood. Subset here: CD45RA+ positively selected. Here the CDR3 reads CSAYGSYEQYF. CDR3 sequence (DNA): TGCAGTGCGTACGGGTCCTACGAGCAGTACTTC.